This TCR beta chain was identified during a study of T cell repertoires in cytomegalovirus infection. Study-level background: CMV infection together with matching HLA type was indicated by public TCR beta signatures. Whole-study findings and limits: The study found HLA-C-restricted CMV-specific TCR beta clonotypes dominating the ex vivo response.

Trimming left V 0 bases short and J 5 bases short, with 3 bases between. Germline CDR1 and CDR2: KGHDR and SFDVKD. CDR3 size: 12 residues. Each CDR3 protein is one row after TCRdb ran MiXCR on the reads. The sample has approximately 340,000 distinct CDR3 sequences; roughly 28% are singletons. About this clonotype itself: The antigen remains undetermined.

This clonotype originated in a human donor in good health (CMV status not recorded). Some clones in this sample may be carry-over from other donors' samples. The sequencing used cultured PBMCs, collected from culture after CMV antigen stimulation. The chain recombines TRBV24-1 with TRBJ2-5; D is undetermined. CDR3 protein: CATSDLRETQYF. Here the CDR3 DNA reads TGTGCCACCAGTGATTTGAGGGAGACCCAGTACTTC.